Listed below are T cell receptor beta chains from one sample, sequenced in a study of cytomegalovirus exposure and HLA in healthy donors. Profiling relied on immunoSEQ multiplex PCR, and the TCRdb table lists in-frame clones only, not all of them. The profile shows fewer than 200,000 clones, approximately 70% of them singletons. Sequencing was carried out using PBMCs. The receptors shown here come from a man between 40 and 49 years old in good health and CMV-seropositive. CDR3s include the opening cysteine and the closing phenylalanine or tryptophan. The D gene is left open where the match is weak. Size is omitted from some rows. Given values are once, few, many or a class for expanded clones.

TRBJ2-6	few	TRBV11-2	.	TGTGCCAGCAGCGGGCTGAGAACAATTCCCAGCCCTGGGGCCAACGTCCTGACTTTC	CASSGLRTIPSPGANVLTF
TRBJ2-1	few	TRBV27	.	TGTGCCAGCAGTTTATGGGAGGAGGGTGAGCAGTTCTTC	CASSLWEEGEQFF
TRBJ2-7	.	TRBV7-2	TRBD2	TGTGCCAGCAGCCCAAGATCGACTAGCGGGGGGGAGAGCGAGCAGTACTTC	CASSPRSTSGGESEQYF
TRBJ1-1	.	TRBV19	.	TGTGCCAGTACCATCGGGATTAACACTGAAGCTTTCTTT	CASTIGINTEAFF
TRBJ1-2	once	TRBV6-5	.	TGTGCCAGCACCCCCGGGCCGGAGGACTATGGCTACACCTTC	CASTPGPEDYGYTF
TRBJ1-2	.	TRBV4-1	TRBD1	TGCGCCAGCAGCCAACCGGGACAGGGGGCAACGTATGGCTACACCTTC	CASSQPGQGATYGYTF
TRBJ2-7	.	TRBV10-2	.	TGCGCCAGCGGCCCCCCAAGAAACTACGAGCAGTACTTC	CASGPPRNYEQYF
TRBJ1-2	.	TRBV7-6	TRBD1	TGTGCCAGCAGCCGAGGGCCGAGACAGGGGGGAGGCTACACCTTC	CASSRGPRQGGGYTF
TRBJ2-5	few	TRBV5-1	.	TGCGCCAGCAGCTTTTCGGGTGCTAGCCAAGAGACCCAGTACTTC	CASSFSGASQETQYF
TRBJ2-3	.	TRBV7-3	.	TGTGCCAGCAGCTCCTCGGGTAGCACAGATACGCAGTATTTT	CASSSSGSTDTQYF
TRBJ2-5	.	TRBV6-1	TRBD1	TGTGCCAGCACTTCGGGACAGTCTAACCAAGAGACCCAGTACTTC	CASTSGQSNQETQYF
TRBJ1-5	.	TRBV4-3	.	TGCGCCAGCAGCCAAGATCCGGCAGGGCCGGGCGTTCAGCCCCAGCATTTT	CASSQDPAGPGVQPQHF
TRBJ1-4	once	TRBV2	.	TGTGCCAGCAGACCTAGAGGGGGAACTAATGAAAAACTGTTTTTT	CASRPRGGTNEKLFF
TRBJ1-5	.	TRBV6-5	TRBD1	TGTGCCAGCAGTAGACAGGGCCCGGGTCAGCCCCAGCATTTT	CASSRQGPGQPQHF
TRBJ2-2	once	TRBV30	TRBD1	TGTGCCTGGAGTGCGGGACAGGGACCCCCCGGGGAGCTGTTTTTT	CAWSAGQGPPGELFF
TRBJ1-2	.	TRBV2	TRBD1	TGTGCCAGCAGGGGACAGGGGGCAAGGGGCTACACCTTC	CASRGQGARGYTF
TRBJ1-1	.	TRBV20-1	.	TGCAGTGCTCCGGGGAACACTGAAGCTTTCTTT	CSAPGNTEAFF
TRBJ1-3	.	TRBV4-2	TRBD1	TGTGCCAGCAGCCAAGGGGACAGGGCCGCAAACACCATATATTTT	CASSQGDRAANTIYF
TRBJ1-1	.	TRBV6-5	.	TGTGCCAGCAGTTACTCGCCAGGGGCTGGAGAAGCTTTCTTT	CASSYSPGAGEAFF
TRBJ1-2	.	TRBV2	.	TGTGCCAGCAGTCTCTCAGGGTCTAACTATGGCTACACCTTC	CASSLSGSNYGYTF
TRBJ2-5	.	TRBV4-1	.	TGCGCCAGCAGCCCCCAGGCACTGCCCCAGGAGACCCAGTACTTC	CASSPQALPQETQYF
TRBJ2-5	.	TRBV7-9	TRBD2	TGTGCCAGCAGCATGGGGTCAACAGCGGGGAGAAGAAAAGAGACCCAGTACTTC	CASSMGSTAGRRKETQYF
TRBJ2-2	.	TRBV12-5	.	TGTGCTAGTAAGCCCTTCGCGAACACCGGGGAGCTGTTTTTT	CASKPFANTGELFF
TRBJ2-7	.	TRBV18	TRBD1	TGTGCCAGCTCACCACCGGGGACAGGGCAATACGAGCAGTACTTC	CASSPPGTGQYEQYF
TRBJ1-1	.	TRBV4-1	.	TGCGCCAGCAGCCATCCGCTGGGGGGAGCTTTCTTT	CASSHPLGGAFF
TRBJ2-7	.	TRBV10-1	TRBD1	TGCGCCACCCCTAGGATCGGGACAGCTTTTTTGGACGAGCAGTACTTC	CATPRIGTAFLDEQYF
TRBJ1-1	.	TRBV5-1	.	TGCGCCAGCAGCTTGGACGTGGGGGGATCGAACACTGAAGCTTTCTTT	CASSLDVGGSNTEAFF
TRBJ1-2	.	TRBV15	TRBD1	TGTGCCACCGTCCGGGACAGAGTATCGAACTATGGCTACACCTTC	CATVRDRVSNYGYTF